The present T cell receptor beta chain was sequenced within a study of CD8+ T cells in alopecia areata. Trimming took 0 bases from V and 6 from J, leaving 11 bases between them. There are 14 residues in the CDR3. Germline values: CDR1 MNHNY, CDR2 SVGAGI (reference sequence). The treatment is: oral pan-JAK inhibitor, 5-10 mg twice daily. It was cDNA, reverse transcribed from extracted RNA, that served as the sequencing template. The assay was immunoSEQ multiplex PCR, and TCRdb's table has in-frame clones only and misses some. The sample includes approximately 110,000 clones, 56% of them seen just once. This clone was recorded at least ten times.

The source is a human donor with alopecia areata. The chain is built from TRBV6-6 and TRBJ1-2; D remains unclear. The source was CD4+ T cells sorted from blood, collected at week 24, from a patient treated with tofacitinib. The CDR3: CASSYSKRVNGYTF. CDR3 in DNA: TGTGCCAGCAGTTACTCGAAGAGGGTAAATGGCTACACCTTC.